This record covers a single T cell receptor (beta chain). This clonotype was seen many times. It has no known antigen specificity. No much larger clone exists at a distance of one base, and base qualities are not known. The CDR3 runs 12 amino acids, cysteine and phenylalanine included. Just CDR3 DNA is preserved here, 36 bases in frame from base 1. A distance of 8 bases separates the germline ends of V and J, which lose 4 bases and 6 bases respectively. The data belong to a study of T-cell reconstitution after alpha-beta-depleted transplantation in children (dated by TCRdb to about 2016). Concerning the study at large: Using TCR repertoire profiling, the study quantitatively followed how T-cell immune reconstitution unfolded in children after TCRalphabeta/CD19-depleted allogeneic hematopoietic cell transplantation. The full study reports these points: The apparently early alphabetaT-cell count recovery about two months after transplant was reportedly dependent on only several hundred rapidly expanded clones derived from non-depleted graft cells. Hyperexpanded clone frequencies declined over subsequent months; after one year, T-cell counts and TCRbeta diversity were mostly attributed to newly produced T cells. In some patients, the high TCRbeta diversity seen at day 60 was put down to recipient T cells and intrathymic progenitors that had survived conditioning.

What this sample's treatment or condition label stands for: allogeneic hematopoietic cell transplantation with graft depleted of TCRalphabeta T cells and CD19 B cells. TCRalphabeta/CD19-depleted allogeneic hematopoietic cell grafts were given to the transplant recipients, all of whom were children. Receptor libraries were prepared by PCR. The data were produced on an Illumina HiSeq 2500. TCR libraries were prepared with molecular barcoding, using unique molecular identifiers to normalize TCRbeta repertoire quantification. TCRdb itself trimmed the public reads at Q25 with fastp, ran MiXCR and retained productive beta chains. Entries that share a CDR3 protein sequence are merged under the most common genes and DNA. Here the sample has some 180,000 distinct CDR3 sequences; approximately 6.9% occur a single time. The ten largest clones represent approximately 6% of the sample.

The sample consisted of PBMCs, taken before TCRalphabeta/CD19-depleted stem cell transplant. The chain couples TRBV12-3 or TRBV12-4 to TRBJ2-3; the D gene identity is not certain. The source is a boy under 10 years old with acute lymphoblastic leukemia, due to receive a stem cell transplant. The CDR3 region: CASSSRLDTQYF. The DNA reads TGTGCCAGCAGTTCACGGTTGGATACGCAGTATTTT.